The next 14 T cell receptor beta chains were all read from a single sample in a study of T cells generated in artificial thymic organoids. Semi-nested PCR with reverse primers in the TRAC or TRBC constant regions amplified each chain separately. MiXCR, applied by TCRdb to the 5' RACE reads, yields one record per CDR3 protein. The sample yields some 5,100 distinct CDR3 sequences, around 30% seen once. What was sequenced was naive CD8+ T cells from blood. Subset: CD3+TCRalphabeta+CD8SP T cells; for blood, CD45RO-CCR7+ naive CD8+ T cells. These receptors came from a human donor who gave cord blood stem cells for thymic organoid culture, a cardiac surgery patient who gave postnatal thymus, or a blood donor (not recorded which).

By frequency in the sample, this clonotype is medium-sized. J is TRBJ2-1 and V is TRBV29-1; D is perhaps TRBD2 (6 bases). The CDR3 is 14 amino acids. Trimming shortened V by 1 base and J by 8 bases, and 15 bases separated the two germline ends. Germline CDR1 is SQVTM and CDR2 is ANQGSEA. The CDR3 region has the DNA TGCAGCGTTGAAGGCACGAAGGGAGGCGATGAGCAGTTCTTC. Translated, it gives CSVEGTKGGDEQFF.

By frequency in the sample, this clonotype is medium-sized. J is TRBJ1-1 and V is TRBV7-6; perhaps TRBD1 as D (5 bases). CDR1 and CDR2 from the germline V gene are SGHVS and FNYEAQ. Trimming cost V 6 bases and J 3 bases, with 14 bases left between them. The CDR3 totals 14 residues. The CDR3 sequence is CASSHTGFDTEAFF. CDR3 bases: TGTGCCAGCAGTCATACAGGTTTTGACACTGAAGCTTTCTTT.

The sample holds a few counts of this clonotype. The chain has TRBV27 and TRBJ1-6, with D tentatively TRBD1 (5 bases). The V gene's germline CDR1 is MNHEY and CDR2 SMNVEV (reference sequence). V was shortened by 8 bases and J by 7 bases, with 18 bases between the two germline ends. The CDR3 covers 15 residues. CDR3 DNA sequence: TGTGCCAGCGGTAGGACACATACTAACAATTCACCCCTCCACTTT. Protein: CASGRTHTNNSPLHF.

The rearrangement uses TRBV30 and TRBJ2-2, with D possibly TRBD1 on 5 matching bases. Between the trimmed V and J ends, which lost 3 bases and 1 base, there was a span of 12 bases. There are 15 residues in the CDR3. Germline assignment: CDR1 GTSNPN and CDR2 SVGIG (reference sequence). As DNA, the CDR3 is TGTGCCTGGAGCCCGGCTCAGGGGAACACCGGGGAGCTGTTTTTT. Amino acids: CAWSPAQGNTGELFF. Filled out from reference TRBV30 and TRBJ2-2, the complete variable domain reads SQTIHQWPATLVQPVGSPLSLECTVEGTSNPNLYWYRQAAGRGLQLLFYSVGIGQISSEVPQNLSASRPQDRQFILSSKKLLLSDSGFYLCAWSPAQGNTGELFFGEGSRLTVL.

This clonotype appeared a few times. The chain links TRBV7-8 to TRBJ2-5; no definite D call. Deletions cut 0 bases from V and 1 base from J, with 9 bases between. Germline V lookup: CDR1 SGHVS, CDR2 FQNEAQ. The length of the CDR3 is 15 residues. The CDR3 DNA reads as TGTGCCAGCAGCTTAGCTAGGGCCCCCCAAGAGACCCAGTACTTC. It specifies CASSLARAPQETQYF.

This clonotype has only a few counts. This chain joins TRBV29-1 and TRBJ2-1; 8 bases fit TRBD2. The CDR3 is 14 amino acids. Trimming removed 2 bases from V and 3 bases from J; junction bases left unmatched: 3. Looked up from germline, CDR1 is SQVTM and CDR2 is ANQGSEA. The CDR3 DNA follows: TGCAGCGTTGAACTCCTAGCGGGCTACAATGAGCAGTTCTTC. This sequence encodes CSVELLAGYNEQFF.

This chain uses TRBV30 with TRBJ1-1; 7 bases map to TRBD1. In germline, CDR1 is GTSNPN, CDR2 SVGIG (reference sequence). The CDR3 consists of 14 residues. With 3 bases clipped from V and 4 bases from J, the junction kept 8 bases outside the gene matches. The CDR3 sequence: CAWRGQTMSTEAFF. The CDR3 coding sequence is TGTGCCTGGAGGGGACAGACTATGAGCACTGAAGCTTTCTTT.

The chain recombines TRBV27 with TRBJ2-5; the D is unclear. The CDR3 totals 14 residues. Germline-derived CDR1 and CDR2 are MNHEY and SMNVEV (reference sequence). V dropped 2 bases and J dropped 5 bases, with 12 bases sitting between them. The CDR3 sequence: CASSLKSPSETQYF. DNA of the CDR3: TGTGCCAGCAGTTTAAAGTCGCCTAGTGAGACCCAGTACTTC.

This clonotype counts as medium-sized (0.01 to 0.1%). The chain carries TRBV20-1 and TRBJ2-1, with D possibly matching TRBD1 (6 bases). Germline V gene sequence: CDR1 DFQATT, CDR2 SNEGSKA (reference sequence). This CDR3 comprises 11 residues. The ends were cut back, 8 bases at V and 7 bases at J, with 12 bases in the middle. The CDR3 DNA follows: TGCAGTACCAGGGGCGGGAATGAGCAGTTCTTC. Translation: CSTRGGNEQFF.

Sample share makes this clonotype medium-sized. CDR3 sequence reads: CASSSPSDFQETQYF. CDR3 nucleotide sequence: TGTGCCAGCAGCTCCCCATCAGACTTTCAAGAGACCCAGTACTTC. The rearrangement uses TRBV7-2 and TRBJ2-5; no reliable D call. Germline CDR1 SGHTA, CDR2 FQGNSA. The CDR3 loop spans 15 amino acids. V dropped 4 bases and J dropped 2 bases, with 14 bases sitting between them.

This clonotype was seen a few times. The chain couples TRBV6-1 to TRBJ2-3; 15 bases agree with TRBD2. The CDR3 totals 19 residues. The germline V gene encodes CDR1 MNHNS and CDR2 SASEGT. After removal of 2 bases from V and 8 bases from J, the junction contained 14 bases not matched to a gene. CDR3 DNA: TGTGCCAGCAGTGAATGTCTTGGACTAGCGGGAGGGCCTGCTTGTACGCAGTATTTT. This encodes CASSECLGLAGGPACTQYF.

This clonotype is classed as medium-sized. This chain connects TRBV29-1 to TRBJ2-7; D is unresolved. The CDR3 sequence is 14 residues long. Germline V lookup: CDR1 SQVTM, CDR2 ANQGSEA. V was cut by 2 bases and J by 1 base, with 12 bases left in between. The CDR3 nucleotides read TGCAGCGTTGAATCGGCAGACAATTCCTACGAGCAGTACTTC. Protein sequence: CSVESADNSYEQYF.

The CDR3 nucleotides are TGCGCCAGCAGACCCCGGACAGGGGTCAGCTCCTACGAGCAGTACTTC. Translating gives CASRPRTGVSSYEQYF. The genes are TRBV10-2 and TRBJ2-7, with 9 nucleotides matching TRBD1. Trimming at V came to 6 bases and at J to 0 bases, leaving 9 bases not matched to a gene. Germline V gives CDR1 WSHSY, CDR2 SAAADI. The CDR3 is 16 residues long.

This clonotype was seen a handful of times. V gene TRBV4-1 combines with J gene TRBJ2-3; tentative D call: TRBD2 (6 bases). CDR3 length: 16 residues. Trimming removed 0 bases at V and 2 bases at J, with 12 bases between. Germline values: CDR1 MGHRA, CDR2 YSYEKL. CDR3 nucleotides: TGCGCCAGCAGCCAAGAAAAAGCGGGTGCCACAGATACGCAGTATTTT. Residues: CASSQEKAGATDTQYF.